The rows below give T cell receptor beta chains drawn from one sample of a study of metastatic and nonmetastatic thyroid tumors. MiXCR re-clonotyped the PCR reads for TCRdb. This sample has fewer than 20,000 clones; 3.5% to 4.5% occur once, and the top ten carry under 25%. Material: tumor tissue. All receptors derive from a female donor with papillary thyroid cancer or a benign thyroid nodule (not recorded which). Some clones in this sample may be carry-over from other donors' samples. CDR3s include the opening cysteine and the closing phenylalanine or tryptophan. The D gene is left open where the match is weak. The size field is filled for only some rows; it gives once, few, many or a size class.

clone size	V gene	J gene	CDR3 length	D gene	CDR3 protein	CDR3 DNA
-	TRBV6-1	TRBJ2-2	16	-	CASLGSDRANTGELFF	TGTGCCAGTTTGGGGAGCGACCGCGCGAACACCGGGGAGCTGTTTTTT
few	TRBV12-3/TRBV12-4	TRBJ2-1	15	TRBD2	CASSPRASGSDEQFF	TGTGCCAGCAGTCCTCGGGCTAGCGGGAGCGATGAGCAGTTCTTC
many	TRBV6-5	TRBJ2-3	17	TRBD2	CASSYGLAGGGVDTQYF	TGTGCCAGCAGTTACGGGCTAGCGGGAGGGGGAGTAGATACGCAGTATTTT
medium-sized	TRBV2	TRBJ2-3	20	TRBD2	CASSGHRGSTSGRFIDTQYF	TGTGCCAGCAGTGGCCACCGGGGGTCGACTAGCGGGAGGTTTATAGATACGCAGTATTTT
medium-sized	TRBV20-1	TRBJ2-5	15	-	CSARDQGRFQETQYF	TGCAGTGCTAGAGATCAGGGGCGGTTTCAAGAGACCCAGTACTTC
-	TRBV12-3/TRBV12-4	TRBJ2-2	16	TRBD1	CASTLPGQPNTGELFF	TGTGCCAGCACCTTACCGGGACAGCCGAACACCGGGGAGCTGTTTTTT
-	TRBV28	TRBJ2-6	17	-	CASSFFGWSSGANVLTF	TGTGCCAGCAGTTTTTTCGGGTGGAGCTCTGGGGCCAACGTCCTGACTTTC
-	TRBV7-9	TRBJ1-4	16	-	CASTPTMGRFNEKLFF	TGTGCCAGCACCCCGACCATGGGGCGGTTTAATGAAAAACTGTTTTTT
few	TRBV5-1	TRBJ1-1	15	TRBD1	CASSLRSTGAADSFF	TGCGCCAGCAGCTTGCGGTCAACAGGGGCGGCTGATTCTTTCTTT
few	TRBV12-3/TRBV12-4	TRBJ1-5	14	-	CASSFTGGYQPQHF	TGTGCCAGCAGTTTTACGGGGGGATACCAGCCCCAGCATTTT
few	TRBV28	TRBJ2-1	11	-	CASSYRDEQFF	TGTGCCAGCAGTTATCGGGATGAGCAGTTCTTC
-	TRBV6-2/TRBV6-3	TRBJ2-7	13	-	CASSYSKGYEQYF	TGTGCCAGCAGTTACTCGAAGGGCTACGAGCAGTACTTC
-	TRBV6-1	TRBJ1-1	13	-	CASSEMADTEAFF	TGTGCCAGCAGTGAAATGGCGGACACTGAAGCTTTCTTT
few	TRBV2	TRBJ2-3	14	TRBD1	CASRGQTLPDTQYF	TGTGCCAGCAGGGGACAGACCCTCCCAGATACGCAGTATTTT
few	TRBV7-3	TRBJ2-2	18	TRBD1	CASSLTGGTGPNTGELFF	TGTGCCAGCAGCTTAACTGGAGGGACAGGGCCGAACACCGGGGAGCTGTTTTTT
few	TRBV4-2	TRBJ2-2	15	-	CASSQAGGGPFELFF	TGTGCCAGCAGCCAAGCAGGAGGCGGGCCTTTTGAGCTGTTTTTT
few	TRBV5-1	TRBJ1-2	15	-	CASSYRGQGSYGYTF	TGCGCCAGCAGCTACCGAGGGCAGGGTAGCTATGGCTACACCTTC
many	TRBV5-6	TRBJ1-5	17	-	CASSSLGGEGEGEPQHF	TGTGCCAGCAGCTCGCTTGGAGGGGAAGGCGAGGGCGAACCCCAGCATTTT
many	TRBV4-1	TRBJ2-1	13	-	CASSQVLWYEQFF	TGCGCCAGCAGCCAAGTGCTGTGGTATGAGCAGTTCTTC
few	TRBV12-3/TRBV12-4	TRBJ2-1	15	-	CASSLQVDSYNEQFF	TGTGCCAGCAGTTTGCAGGTAGACTCCTACAATGAGCAGTTCTTC
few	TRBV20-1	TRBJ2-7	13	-	CSARDLAAYEQYF	TGCAGTGCTAGAGACTTAGCCGCCTACGAGCAGTACTTC
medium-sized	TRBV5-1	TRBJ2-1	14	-	CASSRGAGFNEQFF	TGCGCCAGCAGCCGGGGGGCGGGGTTCAATGAGCAGTTCTTC
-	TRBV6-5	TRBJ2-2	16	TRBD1	CASSYSFDRGSGELFF	TGTGCCAGCAGTTACTCATTCGACAGGGGGTCCGGGGAGCTGTTTTTT
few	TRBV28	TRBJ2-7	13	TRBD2	CASSTNQRELVYF	TGTGCCAGCAGTACGAACCAGCGGGAGCTTGTCTACTTC
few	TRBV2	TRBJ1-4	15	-	CASSLVVPPDEKLFF	TGTGCCAGCAGTCTAGTCGTCCCCCCTGACGAAAAACTGTTTTTT
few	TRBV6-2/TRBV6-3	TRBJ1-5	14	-	CASSTQGSNQPQHF	TGTGCCAGCAGCACGCAGGGAAGCAATCAGCCCCAGCATTTT
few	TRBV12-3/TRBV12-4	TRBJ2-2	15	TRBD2	CATTGEAGGTGELFF	TGTGCCACCACCGGCGAAGCGGGAGGCACCGGGGAGCTGTTTTTT
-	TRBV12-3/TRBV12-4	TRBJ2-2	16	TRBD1	CASSHWDRANTWELFF	TGTGCCAGCAGTCACTGGGACAGGGCGAACACCTGGGAGCTGTTTTTT
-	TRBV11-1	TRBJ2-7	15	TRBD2	CASSSFLAGDYEQHF	TGTGCCAGCAGCTCATTTTTAGCGGGAGATTACGAGCAGCACTTC
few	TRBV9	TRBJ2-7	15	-	CASSVGATGLYEQYF	TGTGCCAGCAGCGTGGGGGCCACAGGACTTTACGAGCAGTACTTC
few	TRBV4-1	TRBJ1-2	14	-	CASIQGRINYGYTF	TGCGCCAGCATCCAAGGGCGGATTAACTATGGCTACACCTTC
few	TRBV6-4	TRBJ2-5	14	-	CASPGAGYQQTQYF	TGTGCCAGTCCCGGCGCGGGGTACCAACAGACCCAGTACTTC
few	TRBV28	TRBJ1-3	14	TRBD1	CASRRQGSGNTIYF	TGTGCCAGCAGACGACAGGGATCTGGAAACACCATATATTTT
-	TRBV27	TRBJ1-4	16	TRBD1	CASVNPRDRGAEKLFF	TGTGCCAGCGTCAATCCGCGGGACAGGGGGGCTGAAAAACTGTTTTTT
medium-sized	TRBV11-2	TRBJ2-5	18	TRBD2	CASSLDSFIAGGGETQYF	TGTGCCAGCAGCTTAGATTCCTTTATAGCGGGAGGGGGGGAGACCCAGTACTTC
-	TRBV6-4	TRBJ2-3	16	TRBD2	CASSYGLAGAYDTQYF	TGTGCCAGCAGTTACGGACTAGCGGGAGCTTACGATACGCAGTATTTT
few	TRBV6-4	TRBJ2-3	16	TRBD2	CASSESGTSGTDTQYF	TGTGCCAGCAGTGAGTCCGGGACTAGCGGCACAGATACGCAGTATTTT
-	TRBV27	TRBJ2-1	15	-	CASSRSEPGWSHQFF	TGTGCCAGCAGTCGATCCGAGCCCGGTTGGAGCCATCAGTTCTTC
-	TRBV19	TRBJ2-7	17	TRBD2	CASSVSSGRFEAYEQYF	TGTGCCAGTAGTGTGTCTAGCGGGAGGTTCGAAGCCTACGAGCAGTACTTC
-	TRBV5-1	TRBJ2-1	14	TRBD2	CASSFGGSDNEQFF	TGCGCCAGCAGCTTTGGCGGGAGTGACAATGAGCAGTTCTTC
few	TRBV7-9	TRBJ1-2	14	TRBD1	CASSPDRSNYGYTF	TGTGCCAGCAGCCCGGACAGGAGTAACTATGGCTACACCTTC
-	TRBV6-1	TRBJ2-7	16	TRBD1	CASTQPPDRDVNEQYF	TGTGCCAGCACTCAACCCCCGGACAGGGACGTGAACGAGCAGTACTTC
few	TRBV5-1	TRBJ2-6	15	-	CASSLGASGSNVLTF	TGCGCCAGCAGCTTGGGGGCCTCTGGGTCCAACGTCCTGACTTTC
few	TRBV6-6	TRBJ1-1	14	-	CASSYGGGVEGAFF	TGTGCCAGCAGTTACGGCGGGGGCGTTGAGGGAGCTTTCTTT
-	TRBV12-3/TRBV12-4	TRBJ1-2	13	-	CASSLGRPDGYTF	TGTGCCAGCAGTTTAGGGAGACCGGATGGCTACACCTTC
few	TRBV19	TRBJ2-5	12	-	CSSGETEETQYF	TGTTCTTCAGGGGAGACGGAAGAGACCCAGTACTTC
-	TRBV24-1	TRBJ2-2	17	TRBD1	CATRDGTGGRNTGELFF	TGTGCCACCAGGGACGGGACAGGAGGAAGGAACACCGGTGAGCTGTTTTTT
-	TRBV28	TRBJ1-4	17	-	CASSPRGWGRYNEKLFF	TGTGCCAGCAGTCCCCGGGGTTGGGGGAGGTATAATGAAAAACTGTTTTTT